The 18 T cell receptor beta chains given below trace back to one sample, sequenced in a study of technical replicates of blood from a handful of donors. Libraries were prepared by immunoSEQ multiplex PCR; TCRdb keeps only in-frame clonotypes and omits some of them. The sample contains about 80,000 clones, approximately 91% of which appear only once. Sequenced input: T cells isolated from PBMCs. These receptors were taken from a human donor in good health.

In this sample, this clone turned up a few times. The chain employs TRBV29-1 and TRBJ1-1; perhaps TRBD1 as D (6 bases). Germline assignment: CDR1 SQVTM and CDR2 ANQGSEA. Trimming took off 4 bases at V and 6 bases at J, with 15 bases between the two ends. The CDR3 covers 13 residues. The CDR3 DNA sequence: TGCAGCGTTGCCCCACAGGGTACCGCTGAAGCTTTCTTT. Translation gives CSVAPQGTAEAFF.

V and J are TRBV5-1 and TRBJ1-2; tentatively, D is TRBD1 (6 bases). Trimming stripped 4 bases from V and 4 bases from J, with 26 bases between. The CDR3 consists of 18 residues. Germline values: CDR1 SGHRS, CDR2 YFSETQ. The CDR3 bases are TGCGCCAGCAGCCTGGATTCAGGGTTGGGACATGGGGGCTATGGCTACACCTTC. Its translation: CASSLDSGLGHGGYGYTF.

CDR3 sequence reads: CASSYSLAGAYEQYF. The CDR3 DNA reads as TGTGCCAGCAGTTACTCGCTAGCGGGAGCTTACGAGCAGTACTTC. This chain connects TRBV6-5 to TRBJ2-7, with 10 bases matching TRBD2. The junction had 3 bases not matched to a gene; V was cut back by 0 bases and J by 4 bases. Germline values: CDR1 MNHEY, CDR2 SVGAGI. This CDR3 contains 15 residues.

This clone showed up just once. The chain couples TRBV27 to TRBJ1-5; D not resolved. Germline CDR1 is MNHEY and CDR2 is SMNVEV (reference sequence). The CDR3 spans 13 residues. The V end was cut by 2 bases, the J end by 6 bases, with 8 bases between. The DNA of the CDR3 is TGTGCCAGCAGTTTAGTTAGCGGTCAGCCCCAGCATTTT. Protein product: CASSLVSGQPQHF.

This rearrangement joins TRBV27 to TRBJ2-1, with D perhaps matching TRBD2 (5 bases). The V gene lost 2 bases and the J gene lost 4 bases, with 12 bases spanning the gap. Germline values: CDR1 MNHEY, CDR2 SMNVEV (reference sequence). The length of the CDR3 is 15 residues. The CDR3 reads CASSLIPSIYNEQFF. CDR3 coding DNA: TGTGCCAGCAGTTTAATTCCTAGCATTTACAATGAGCAGTTCTTC.

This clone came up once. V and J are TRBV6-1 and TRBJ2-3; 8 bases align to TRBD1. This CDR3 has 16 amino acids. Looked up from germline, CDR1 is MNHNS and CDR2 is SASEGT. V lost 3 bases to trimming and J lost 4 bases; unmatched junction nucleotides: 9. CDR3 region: CASSDTGGSGADTQYF. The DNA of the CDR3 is TGTGCCAGCAGTGATACAGGGGGGAGTGGGGCAGATACGCAGTATTTT.

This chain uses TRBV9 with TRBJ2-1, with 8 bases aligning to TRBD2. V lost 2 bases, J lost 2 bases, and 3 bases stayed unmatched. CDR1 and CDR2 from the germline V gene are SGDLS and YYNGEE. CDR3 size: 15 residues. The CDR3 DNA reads TGTGCCAGCAGCGTCAGCGGGAGAGCCTACAATGAGCAGTTCTTC. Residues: CASSVSGRAYNEQFF.

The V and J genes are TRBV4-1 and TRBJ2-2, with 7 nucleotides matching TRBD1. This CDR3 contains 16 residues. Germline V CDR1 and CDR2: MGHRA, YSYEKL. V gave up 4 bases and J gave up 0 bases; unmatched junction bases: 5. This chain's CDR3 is CASSRSGQSNTGELFF. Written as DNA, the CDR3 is TGCGCCAGCAGCCGCTCGGGACAGTCGAACACCGGGGAGCTGTTTTTT.

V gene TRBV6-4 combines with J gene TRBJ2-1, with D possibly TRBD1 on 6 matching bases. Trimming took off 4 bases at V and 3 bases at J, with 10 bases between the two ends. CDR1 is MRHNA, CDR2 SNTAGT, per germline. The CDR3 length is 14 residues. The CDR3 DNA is TGTGCCAGCAGTGCCGAGGGGGTCTACAATGAGCAGTTCTTC. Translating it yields CASSAEGVYNEQFF.

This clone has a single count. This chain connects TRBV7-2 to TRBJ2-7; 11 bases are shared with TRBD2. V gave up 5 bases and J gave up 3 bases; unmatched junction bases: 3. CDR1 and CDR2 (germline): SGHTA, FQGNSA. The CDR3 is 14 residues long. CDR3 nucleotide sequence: TGTGCCAGCAGCCTCACTAGCGGGAGCTACGAGCAGTACTTC. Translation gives CASSLTSGSYEQYF.

The CDR3 DNA reads as TGTGCCACCGTCATAACAGGGCTCGCTGGAAACACCATATATTTT. It yields the protein CATVITGLAGNTIYF. The rearrangement links TRBV2 to TRBJ1-3, with D maybe TRBD1 (6 bases). The CDR3 sequence is 15 residues long. The V end lost 10 bases, the J end lost 2 bases, and 18 bases lay between the germline ends. Germline CDR1 reads SNHLY; CDR2 reads FYNNEI. The full variable domain, with the rest looked up from reference TRBV2 and TRBJ1-3, is EPEVTQTPSHQVTQMGQEVILRCVPISNHLYFYWYRQILGQKVEFLVSFYNNEISEKSEIFDDQFSVERPDGSNFTLKIRSTKLEDSAMYFCATVITGLAGNTIYFGEGSWLTVV.

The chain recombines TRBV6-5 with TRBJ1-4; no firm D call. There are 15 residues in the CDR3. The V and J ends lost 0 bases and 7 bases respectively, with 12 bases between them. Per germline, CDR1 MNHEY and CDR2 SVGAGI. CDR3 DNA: TGTGCCAGCAGTTACTCCGCGGCATGGAGTGAAAAACTGTTTTTT. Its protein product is CASSYSAAWSEKLFF.

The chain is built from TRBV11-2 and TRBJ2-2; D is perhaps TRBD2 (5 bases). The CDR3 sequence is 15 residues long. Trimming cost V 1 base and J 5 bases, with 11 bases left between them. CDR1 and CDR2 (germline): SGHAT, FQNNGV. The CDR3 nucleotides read TGTGCCAGCAGCTTAGTAGAGGGATGGACCGGGGAGCTGTTTTTT. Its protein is CASSLVEGWTGELFF.

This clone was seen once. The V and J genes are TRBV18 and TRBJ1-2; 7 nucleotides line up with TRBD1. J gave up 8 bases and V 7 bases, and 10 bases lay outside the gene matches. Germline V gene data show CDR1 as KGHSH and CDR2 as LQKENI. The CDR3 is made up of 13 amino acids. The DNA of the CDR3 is TGTGCCAGCTTACTGACACAGGGGCACGGCTACACCTTC. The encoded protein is CASLLTQGHGYTF.

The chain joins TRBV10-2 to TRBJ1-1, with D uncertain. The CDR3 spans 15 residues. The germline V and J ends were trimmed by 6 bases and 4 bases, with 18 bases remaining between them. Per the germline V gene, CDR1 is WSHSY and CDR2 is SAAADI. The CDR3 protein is CASRDQATAGTEAFF. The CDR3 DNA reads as TGCGCCAGCAGAGACCAAGCCACAGCGGGCACTGAAGCTTTCTTT.

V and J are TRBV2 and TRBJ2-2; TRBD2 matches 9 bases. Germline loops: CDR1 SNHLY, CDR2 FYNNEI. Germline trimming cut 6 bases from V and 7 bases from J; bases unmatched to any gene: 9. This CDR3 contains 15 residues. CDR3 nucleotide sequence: TGTGCCAGCAGAGCGATAGCGGGAGAGGTCGGGGAGCTGTTTTTT. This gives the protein CASRAIAGEVGELFF.

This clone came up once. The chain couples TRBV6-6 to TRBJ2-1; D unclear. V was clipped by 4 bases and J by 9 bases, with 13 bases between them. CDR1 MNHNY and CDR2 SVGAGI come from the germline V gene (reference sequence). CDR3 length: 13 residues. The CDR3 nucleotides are TGTGCCAGCAGTTCCAAGTTTGTCGGTGAGCAGTTCTTC. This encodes CASSSKFVGEQFF.

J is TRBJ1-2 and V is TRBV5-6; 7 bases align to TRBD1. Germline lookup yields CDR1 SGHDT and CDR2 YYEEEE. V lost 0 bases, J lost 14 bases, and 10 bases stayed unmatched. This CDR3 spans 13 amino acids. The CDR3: CASSLGRGPLATF. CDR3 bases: TGTGCCAGCAGCTTGGGAAGGGGGCCGCTCGCAACCTTC.